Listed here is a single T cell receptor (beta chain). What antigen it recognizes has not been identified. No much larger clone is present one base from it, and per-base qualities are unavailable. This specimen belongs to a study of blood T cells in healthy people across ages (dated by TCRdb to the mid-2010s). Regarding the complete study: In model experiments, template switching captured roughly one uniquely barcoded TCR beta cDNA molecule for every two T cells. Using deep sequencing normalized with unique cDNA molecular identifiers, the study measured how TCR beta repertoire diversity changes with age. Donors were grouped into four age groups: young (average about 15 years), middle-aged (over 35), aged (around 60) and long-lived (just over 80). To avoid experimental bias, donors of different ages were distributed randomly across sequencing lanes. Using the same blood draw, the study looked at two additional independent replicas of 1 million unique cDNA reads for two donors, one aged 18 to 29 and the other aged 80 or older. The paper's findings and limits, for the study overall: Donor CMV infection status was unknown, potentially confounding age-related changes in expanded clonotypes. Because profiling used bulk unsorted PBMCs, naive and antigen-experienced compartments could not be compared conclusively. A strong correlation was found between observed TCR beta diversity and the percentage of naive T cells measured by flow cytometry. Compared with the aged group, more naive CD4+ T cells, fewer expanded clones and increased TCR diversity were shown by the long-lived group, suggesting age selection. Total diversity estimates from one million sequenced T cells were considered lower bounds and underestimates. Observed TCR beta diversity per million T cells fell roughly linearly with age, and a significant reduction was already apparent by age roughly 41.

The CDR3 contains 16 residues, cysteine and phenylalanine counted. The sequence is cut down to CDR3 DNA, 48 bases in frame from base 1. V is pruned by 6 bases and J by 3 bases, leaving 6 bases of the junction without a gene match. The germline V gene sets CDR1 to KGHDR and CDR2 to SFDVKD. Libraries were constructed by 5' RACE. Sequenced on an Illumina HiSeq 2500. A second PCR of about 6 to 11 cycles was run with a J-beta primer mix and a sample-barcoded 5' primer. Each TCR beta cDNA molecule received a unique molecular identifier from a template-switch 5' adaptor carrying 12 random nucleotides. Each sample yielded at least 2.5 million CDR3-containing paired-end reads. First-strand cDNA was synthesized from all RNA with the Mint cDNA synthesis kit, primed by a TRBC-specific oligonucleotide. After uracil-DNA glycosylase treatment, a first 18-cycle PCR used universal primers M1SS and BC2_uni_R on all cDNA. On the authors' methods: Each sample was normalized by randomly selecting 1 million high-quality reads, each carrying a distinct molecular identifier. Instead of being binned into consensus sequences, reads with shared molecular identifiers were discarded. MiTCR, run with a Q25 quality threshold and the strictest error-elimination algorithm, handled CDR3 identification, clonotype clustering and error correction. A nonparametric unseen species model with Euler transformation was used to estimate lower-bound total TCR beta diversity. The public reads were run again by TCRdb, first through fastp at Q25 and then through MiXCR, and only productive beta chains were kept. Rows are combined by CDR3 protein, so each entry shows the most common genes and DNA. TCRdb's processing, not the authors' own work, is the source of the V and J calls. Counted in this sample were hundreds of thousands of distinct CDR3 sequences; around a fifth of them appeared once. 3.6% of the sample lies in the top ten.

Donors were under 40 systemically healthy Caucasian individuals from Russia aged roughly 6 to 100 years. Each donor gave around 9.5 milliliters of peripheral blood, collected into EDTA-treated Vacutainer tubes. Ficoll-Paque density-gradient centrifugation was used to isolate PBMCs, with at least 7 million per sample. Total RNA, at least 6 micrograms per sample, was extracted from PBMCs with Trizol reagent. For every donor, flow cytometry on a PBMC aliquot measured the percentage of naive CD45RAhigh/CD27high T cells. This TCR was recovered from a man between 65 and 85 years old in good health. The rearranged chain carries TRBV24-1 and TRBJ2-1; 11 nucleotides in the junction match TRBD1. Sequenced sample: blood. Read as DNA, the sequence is TGTGCCACCAGTACCACCGGGACAGGGGGCTACAATGAGCAGTTCTTC. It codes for CATSTTGTGGYNEQFF.